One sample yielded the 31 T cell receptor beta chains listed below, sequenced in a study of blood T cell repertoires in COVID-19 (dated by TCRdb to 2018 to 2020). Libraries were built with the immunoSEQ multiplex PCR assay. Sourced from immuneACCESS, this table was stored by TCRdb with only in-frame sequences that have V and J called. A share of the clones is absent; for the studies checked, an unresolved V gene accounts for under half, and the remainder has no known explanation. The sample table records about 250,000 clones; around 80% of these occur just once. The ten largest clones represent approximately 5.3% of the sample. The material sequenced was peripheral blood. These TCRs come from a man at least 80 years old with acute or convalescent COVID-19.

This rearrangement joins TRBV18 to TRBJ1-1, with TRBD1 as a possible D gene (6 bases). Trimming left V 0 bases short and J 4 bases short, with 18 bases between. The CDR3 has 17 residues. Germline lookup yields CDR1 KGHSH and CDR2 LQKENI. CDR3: CASSPPYPGTSITEAFF. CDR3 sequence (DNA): TGTGCCAGCTCACCACCCTACCCTGGGACATCAATCACTGAAGCTTTCTTT.

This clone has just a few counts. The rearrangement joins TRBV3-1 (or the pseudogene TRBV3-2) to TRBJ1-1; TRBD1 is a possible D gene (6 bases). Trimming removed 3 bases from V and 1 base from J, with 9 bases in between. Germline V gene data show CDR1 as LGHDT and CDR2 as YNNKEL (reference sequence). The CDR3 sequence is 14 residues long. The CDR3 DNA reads TGTGCCAGCAGCCATGGACAGAAGAACACTGAAGCTTTCTTT. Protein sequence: CASSHGQKNTEAFF.

The CDR3 region is CASSEVFGRNTIYF. In DNA, the CDR3 is TGTGCCAGCAGTGAAGTGTTCGGTAGAAACACCATATATTTT. The chain employs TRBV6-1 and TRBJ1-3; no clear D gene. Germline-derived CDR1 and CDR2 are MNHNS and SASEGT. CDR3 length: 14 amino acids. Trimming stripped 1 base from V and 5 bases from J, with 9 bases between.

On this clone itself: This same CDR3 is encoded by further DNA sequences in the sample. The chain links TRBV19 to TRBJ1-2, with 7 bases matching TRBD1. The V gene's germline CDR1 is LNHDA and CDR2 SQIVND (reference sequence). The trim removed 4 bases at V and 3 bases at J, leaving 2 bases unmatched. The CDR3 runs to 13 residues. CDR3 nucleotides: TGTGCCAGTAGTACGGGACAGTACTATGGCTACACCTTC. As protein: CASSTGQYYGYTF.

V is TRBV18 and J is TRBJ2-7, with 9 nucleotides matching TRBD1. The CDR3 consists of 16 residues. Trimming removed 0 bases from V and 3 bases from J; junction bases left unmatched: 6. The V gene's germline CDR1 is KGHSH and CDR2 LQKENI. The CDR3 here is CASSPPSGTGSYEQYF. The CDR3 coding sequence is TGTGCCAGCTCACCACCGTCCGGGACAGGGAGCTACGAGCAGTACTTC.

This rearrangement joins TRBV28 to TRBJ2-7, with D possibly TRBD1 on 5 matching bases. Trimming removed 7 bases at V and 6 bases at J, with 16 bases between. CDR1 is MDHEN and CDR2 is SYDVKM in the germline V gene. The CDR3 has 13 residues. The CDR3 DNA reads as TGTGCCAGCACCCTGTCAGGGTCCGGCGAGCAGTACTTC. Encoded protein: CASTLSGSGEQYF.

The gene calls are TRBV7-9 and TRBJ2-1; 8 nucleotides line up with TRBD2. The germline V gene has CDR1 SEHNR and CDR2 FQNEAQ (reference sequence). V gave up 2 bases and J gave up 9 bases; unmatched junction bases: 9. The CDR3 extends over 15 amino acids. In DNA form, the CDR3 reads TGTGCCAGCAGCTTACCCTCGGGACTAGTCGGTGAGCAGTTCTTC. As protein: CASSLPSGLVGEQFF. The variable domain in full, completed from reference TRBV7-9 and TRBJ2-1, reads DTGVSQNPRHKITKRGQNVTFRCDPISEHNRLYWYRQTLGQGPEFLTYFQNEAQLEKSRLLSDRFSAERPKGSFSTLEIQRTEQGDSAMYLCASSLPSGLVGEQFFGPGTRLTVL.

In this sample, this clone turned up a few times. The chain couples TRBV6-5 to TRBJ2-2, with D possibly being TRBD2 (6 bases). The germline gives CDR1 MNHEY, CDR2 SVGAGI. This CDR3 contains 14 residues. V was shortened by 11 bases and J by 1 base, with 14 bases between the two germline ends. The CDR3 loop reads CAAQGLQNTGELFF. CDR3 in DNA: TGTGCCGCCCAGGGACTCCAGAACACCGGGGAGCTGTTTTTT.

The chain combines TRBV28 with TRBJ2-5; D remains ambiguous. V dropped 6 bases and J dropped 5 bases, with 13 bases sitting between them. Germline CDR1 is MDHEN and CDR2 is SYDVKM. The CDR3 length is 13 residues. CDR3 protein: CASRGRGWETQYF. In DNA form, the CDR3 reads TGTGCCAGCAGAGGCAGAGGCTGGGAGACCCAGTACTTC.

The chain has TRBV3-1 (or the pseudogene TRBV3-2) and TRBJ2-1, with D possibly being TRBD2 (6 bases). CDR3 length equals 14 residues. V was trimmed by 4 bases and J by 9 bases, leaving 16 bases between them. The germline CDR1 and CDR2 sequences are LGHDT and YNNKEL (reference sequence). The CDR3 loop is CASSRIGGSSEQFF. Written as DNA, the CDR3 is TGTGCCAGCAGCCGAATTGGGGGGTCGAGTGAGCAGTTCTTC.

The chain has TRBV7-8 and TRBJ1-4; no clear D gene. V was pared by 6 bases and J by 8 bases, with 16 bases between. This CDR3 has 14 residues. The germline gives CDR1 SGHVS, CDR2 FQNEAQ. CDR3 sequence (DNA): TGTGCCAGCAGAGATGTAGGAAGAGGCGAAAAACTGTTTTTT. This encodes CASRDVGRGEKLFF.

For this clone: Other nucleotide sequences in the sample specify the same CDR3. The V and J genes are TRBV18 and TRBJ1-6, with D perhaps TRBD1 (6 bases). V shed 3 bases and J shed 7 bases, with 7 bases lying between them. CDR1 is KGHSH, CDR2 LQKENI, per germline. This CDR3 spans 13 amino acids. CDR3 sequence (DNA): TGTGCCAGCTCACCGGACAGAAATTCACCCCTCCACTTT. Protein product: CASSPDRNSPLHF.

The DNA of the CDR3 is TGCGCCAGCAGCTTCCAGGAGGCCGGGGAGCTGTTTTTT. This gives the protein CASSFQEAGELFF. The chain couples TRBV5-1 to TRBJ2-2, with a possible D match to TRBD2 (5 bases). This CDR3 has 13 residues. The V end lost 2 bases, the J end lost 6 bases, and 8 bases lay between the germline ends. CDR1 is SGHRS, CDR2 YFSETQ, per germline.

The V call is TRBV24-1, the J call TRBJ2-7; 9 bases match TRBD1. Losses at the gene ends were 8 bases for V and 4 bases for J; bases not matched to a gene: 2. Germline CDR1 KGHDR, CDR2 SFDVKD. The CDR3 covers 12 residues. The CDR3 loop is CATNGTGYEQYF. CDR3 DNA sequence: TGTGCCACCAACGGGACAGGGTACGAGCAGTACTTC.

The CDR3 DNA sequence: TGTGCCAGCAGCTTCGGCGCGGGGAACACCGGGGAGCTGTTTTTT. Its protein is CASSFGAGNTGELFF. The J gene is TRBJ2-2, the V gene TRBV7-2, with a possible D match to TRBD2 (5 bases). V lost 3 bases and J lost 1, with 9 bases in between. In germline, CDR1 is SGHTA, CDR2 FQGNSA. The CDR3 totals 15 residues.

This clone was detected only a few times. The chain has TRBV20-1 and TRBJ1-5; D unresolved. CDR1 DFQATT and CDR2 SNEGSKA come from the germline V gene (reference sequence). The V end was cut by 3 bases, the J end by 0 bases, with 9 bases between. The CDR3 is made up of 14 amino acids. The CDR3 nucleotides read TGCAGTGCTAGTGGGCAGTATAGCAATCAGCCCCAGCATTTT. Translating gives CSASGQYSNQPQHF.

The CDR3 nucleotides are TGTGCCAGTAGTCCCACGGACAGGAGCTCCTACAATGAGCAGTTCTTC. Amino acids: CASSPTDRSSYNEQFF. J is TRBJ2-1 and V is TRBV19; 7 bases align to TRBD1. The V gene's germline CDR1 is LNHDA and CDR2 SQIVND (reference sequence). The CDR3 is made up of 16 amino acids. Trimming at V came to 5 bases and at J to 0 bases, leaving 7 bases not matched to a gene.

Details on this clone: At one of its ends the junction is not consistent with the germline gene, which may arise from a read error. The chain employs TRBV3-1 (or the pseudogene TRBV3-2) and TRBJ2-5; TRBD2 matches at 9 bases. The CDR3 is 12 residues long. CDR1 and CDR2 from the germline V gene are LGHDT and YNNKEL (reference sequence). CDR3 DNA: TGTGCCAGCAGCTATGGATCTAGCGGGAAAAACTTC. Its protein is CASSYGSSGKNF.

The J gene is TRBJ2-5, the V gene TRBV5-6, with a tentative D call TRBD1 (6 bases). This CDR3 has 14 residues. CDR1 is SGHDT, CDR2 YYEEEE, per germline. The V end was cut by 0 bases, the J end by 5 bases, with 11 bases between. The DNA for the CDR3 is TGTGCCAGCAGCTTGGAGGGGGTAGGGGAGACCCAGTACTTC. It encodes CASSLEGVGETQYF.

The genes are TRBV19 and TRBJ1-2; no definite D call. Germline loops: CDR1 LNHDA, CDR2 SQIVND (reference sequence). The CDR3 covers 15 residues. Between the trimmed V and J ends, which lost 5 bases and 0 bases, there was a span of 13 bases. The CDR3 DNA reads TGTGCCAGTAGTCCCTGGAATGGAGCTAACTATGGCTACACCTTC. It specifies CASSPWNGANYGYTF.

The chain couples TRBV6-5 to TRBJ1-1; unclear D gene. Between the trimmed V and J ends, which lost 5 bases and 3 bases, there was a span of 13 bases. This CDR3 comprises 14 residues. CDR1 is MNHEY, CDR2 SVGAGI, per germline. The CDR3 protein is CASSIRGVDTEAFF. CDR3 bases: TGTGCCAGCAGTATCCGCGGGGTGGACACTGAAGCTTTCTTT.

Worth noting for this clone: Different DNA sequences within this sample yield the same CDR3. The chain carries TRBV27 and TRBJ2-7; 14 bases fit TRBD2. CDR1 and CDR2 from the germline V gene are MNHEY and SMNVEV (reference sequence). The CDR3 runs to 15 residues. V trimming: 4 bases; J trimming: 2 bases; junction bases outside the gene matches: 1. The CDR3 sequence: CASSSGLAGAYEQYF. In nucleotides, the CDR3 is TGTGCCAGCAGTTCGGGACTAGCGGGGGCCTACGAGCAGTACTTC.

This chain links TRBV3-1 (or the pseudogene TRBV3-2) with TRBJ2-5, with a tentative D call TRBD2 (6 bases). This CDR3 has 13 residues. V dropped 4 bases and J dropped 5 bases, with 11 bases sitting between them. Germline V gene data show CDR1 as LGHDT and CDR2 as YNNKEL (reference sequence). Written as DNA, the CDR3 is TGTGCCAGCAGCCCCTCACGGGGGGAGACCCAGTACTTC. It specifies CASSPSRGETQYF.

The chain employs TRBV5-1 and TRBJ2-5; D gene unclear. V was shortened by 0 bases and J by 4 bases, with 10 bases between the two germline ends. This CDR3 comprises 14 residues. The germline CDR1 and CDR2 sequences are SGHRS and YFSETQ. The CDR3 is CASSLGELTETQYF. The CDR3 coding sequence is TGCGCCAGCAGCTTGGGAGAGCTAACAGAGACCCAGTACTTC.

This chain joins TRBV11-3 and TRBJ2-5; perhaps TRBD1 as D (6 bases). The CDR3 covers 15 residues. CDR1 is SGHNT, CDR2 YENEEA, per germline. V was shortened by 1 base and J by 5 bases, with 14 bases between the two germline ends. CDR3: CASSLGAGVGETQYF. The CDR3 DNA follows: TGTGCCAGCAGCTTAGGGGCAGGGGTAGGGGAGACCCAGTACTTC.

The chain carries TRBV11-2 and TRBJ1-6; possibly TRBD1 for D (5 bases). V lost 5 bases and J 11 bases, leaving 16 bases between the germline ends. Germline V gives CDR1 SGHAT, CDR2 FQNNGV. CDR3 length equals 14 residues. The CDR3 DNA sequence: TGTGCCAGCAGCCGTCGACAGTTACAAACACCCCTCCACTTT. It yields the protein CASSRRQLQTPLHF.

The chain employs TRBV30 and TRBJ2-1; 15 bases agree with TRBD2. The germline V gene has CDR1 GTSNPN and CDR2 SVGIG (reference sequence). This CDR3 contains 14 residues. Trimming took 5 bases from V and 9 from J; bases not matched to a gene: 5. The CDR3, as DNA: TGTGCCTGGGGGACTAGCGGGAGGACGGGTGAGCAGTTCTTC. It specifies CAWGTSGRTGEQFF.

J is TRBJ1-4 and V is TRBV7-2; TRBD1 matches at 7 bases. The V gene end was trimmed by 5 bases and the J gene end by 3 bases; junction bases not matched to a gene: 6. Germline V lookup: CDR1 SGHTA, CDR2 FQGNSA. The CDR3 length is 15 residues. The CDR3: CASSISTGPNEKLFF. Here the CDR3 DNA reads TGTGCCAGCAGCATTTCGACAGGGCCTAATGAAAAACTGTTTTTT.

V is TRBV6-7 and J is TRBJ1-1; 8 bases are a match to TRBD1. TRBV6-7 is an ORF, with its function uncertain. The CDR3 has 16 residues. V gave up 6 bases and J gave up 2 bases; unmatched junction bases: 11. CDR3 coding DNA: TGTGCCAGCAGGACCCGGACAGGGTCACTTAACACTGAAGCTTTCTTT. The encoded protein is CASRTRTGSLNTEAFF.

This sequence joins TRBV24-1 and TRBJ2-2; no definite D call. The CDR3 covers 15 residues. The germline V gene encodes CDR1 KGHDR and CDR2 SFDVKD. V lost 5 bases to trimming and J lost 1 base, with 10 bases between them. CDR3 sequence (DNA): TGTGCCACCAGTGCTTCGCGAAGGAACACCGGGGAGCTGTTTTTT. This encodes CATSASRRNTGELFF.

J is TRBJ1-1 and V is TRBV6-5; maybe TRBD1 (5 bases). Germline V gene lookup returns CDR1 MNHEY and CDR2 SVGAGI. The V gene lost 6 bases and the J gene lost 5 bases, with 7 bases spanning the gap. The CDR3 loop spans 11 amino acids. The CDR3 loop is CASRGVTEAFF. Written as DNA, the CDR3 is TGTGCCAGCAGAGGGGTAACTGAAGCTTTCTTT.